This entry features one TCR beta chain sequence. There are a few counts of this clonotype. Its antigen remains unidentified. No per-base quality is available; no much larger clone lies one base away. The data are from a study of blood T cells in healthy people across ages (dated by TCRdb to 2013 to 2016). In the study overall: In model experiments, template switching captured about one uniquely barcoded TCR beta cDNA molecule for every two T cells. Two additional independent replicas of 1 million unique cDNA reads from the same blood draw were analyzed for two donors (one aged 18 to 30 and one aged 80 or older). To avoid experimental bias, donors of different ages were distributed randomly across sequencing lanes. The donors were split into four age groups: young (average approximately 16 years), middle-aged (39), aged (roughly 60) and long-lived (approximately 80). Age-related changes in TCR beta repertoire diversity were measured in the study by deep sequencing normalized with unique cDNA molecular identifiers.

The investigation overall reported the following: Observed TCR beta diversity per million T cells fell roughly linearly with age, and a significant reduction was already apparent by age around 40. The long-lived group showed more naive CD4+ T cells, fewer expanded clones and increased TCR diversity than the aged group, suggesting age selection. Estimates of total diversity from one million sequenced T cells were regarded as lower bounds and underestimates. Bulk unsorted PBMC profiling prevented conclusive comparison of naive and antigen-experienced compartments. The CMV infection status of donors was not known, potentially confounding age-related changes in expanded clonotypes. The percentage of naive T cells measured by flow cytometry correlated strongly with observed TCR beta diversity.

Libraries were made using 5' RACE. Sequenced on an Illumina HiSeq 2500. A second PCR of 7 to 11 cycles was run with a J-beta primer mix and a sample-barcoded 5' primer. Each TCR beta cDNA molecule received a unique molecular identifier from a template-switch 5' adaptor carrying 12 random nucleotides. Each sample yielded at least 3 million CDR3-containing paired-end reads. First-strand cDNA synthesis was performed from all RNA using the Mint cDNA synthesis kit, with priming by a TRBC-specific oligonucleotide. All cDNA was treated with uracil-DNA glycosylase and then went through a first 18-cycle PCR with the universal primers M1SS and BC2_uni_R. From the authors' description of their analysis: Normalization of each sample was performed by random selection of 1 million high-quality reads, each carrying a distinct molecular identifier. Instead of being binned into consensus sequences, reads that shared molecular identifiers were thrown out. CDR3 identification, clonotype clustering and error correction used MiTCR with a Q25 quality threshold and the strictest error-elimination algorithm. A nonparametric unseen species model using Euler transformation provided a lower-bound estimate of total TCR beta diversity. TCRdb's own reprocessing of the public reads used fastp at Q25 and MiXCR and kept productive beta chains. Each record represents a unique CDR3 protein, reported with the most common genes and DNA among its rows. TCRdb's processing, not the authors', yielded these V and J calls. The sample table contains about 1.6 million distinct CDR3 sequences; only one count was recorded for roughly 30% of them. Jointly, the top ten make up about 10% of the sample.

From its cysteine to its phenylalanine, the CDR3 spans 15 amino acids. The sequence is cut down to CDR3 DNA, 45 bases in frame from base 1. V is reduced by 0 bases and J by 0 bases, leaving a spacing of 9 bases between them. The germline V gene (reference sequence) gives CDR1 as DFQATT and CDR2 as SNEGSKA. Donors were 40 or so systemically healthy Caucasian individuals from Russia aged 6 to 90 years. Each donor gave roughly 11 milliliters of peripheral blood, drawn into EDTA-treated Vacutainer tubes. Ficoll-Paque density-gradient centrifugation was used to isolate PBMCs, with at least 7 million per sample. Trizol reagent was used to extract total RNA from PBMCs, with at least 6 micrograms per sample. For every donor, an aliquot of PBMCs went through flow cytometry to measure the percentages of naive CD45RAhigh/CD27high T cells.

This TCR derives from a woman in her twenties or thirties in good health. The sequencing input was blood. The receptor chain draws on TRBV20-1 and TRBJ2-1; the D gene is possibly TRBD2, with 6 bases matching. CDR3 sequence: CSARDLGSSYNEQFF. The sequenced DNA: TGCAGTGCTAGAGATCTCGGGAGCTCCTACAATGAGCAGTTCTTC.